Listed below are T cell receptor beta chains from one sample, sequenced in a study of shared clonotypes between healthy human individuals. Data came from immunoSEQ multiplex PCR; TCRdb stores just in-frame clones and leaves some out. The sample includes over a million clones, about 96% seen only once; the top ten take approximately 1%. The sequenced sample consisted of naive CD4+ T cells sorted from blood. Source of these receptors: a man younger than 45 in good health. Both conserved end residues are part of each CDR3. Each record gives: clone size, V gene, D gene, J gene, CDR3 length, CDR3 DNA, CDR3 protein. D genes are given only for firm matches. Expanded clones are given a class, and other clones once, few, many or no size at all.

NA	TRBV4-3	TRBD1	TRBJ1-5	20	TGCGCCAGCACCCTAGAAGAAACAGGGGTTGTTTCGTTTAGCAATCAGCCCCAGCATTTT	CASTLEETGVVSFSNQPQHF
NA	TRBV10-2	NA	TRBJ1-5	13	TGCGCCAGCAGTGATTATGGGAGGTATCCCCAGCATTTT	CASSDYGRYPQHF
NA	TRBV18	NA	TRBJ2-3	13	TGTGCCAGCTCCCCCTATAGCAGAGATACGCAGTATTTT	CASSPYSRDTQYF
NA	TRBV21-1	NA	TRBJ1-2	17	TGTGCCAGCAGCAAAATGGCGGGACAGGGGCCTTTCTATGGCTACACCTTC	CASSKMAGQGPFYGYTF
NA	TRBV9	NA	TRBJ2-3	12	TGTGCCAGCAGCAGCCCTAGAGTTACGCAGTATTTT	CASSSPRVTQYF
NA	TRBV5-1	TRBD1	TRBJ2-7	13	TGCGCCAGCGGACAGGGCGTAACCTACGAGCAGTACTTC	CASGQGVTYEQYF
once	TRBV4-2	NA	TRBJ1-2	12	TGTGCCAGCAGCCAAGCTCGGTATGGCTACACCTTC	CASSQARYGYTF
NA	TRBV4-1	NA	TRBJ1-3	15	TGCGCCAGCAGCCCTGCGGGGTTTTCGGGAAACACCATATATTTT	CASSPAGFSGNTIYF
NA	TRBV9	TRBD2	TRBJ2-3	17	TGTGCCAGCAGGGACGACCCGACTAGCGGGAGTTCAGGTACGCAGTATTTT	CASRDDPTSGSSGTQYF
once	TRBV7-9	NA	TRBJ2-3	14	TGTGCCAGCAGCTTAGAACGGCTCACAGATACGCAGTATTTT	CASSLERLTDTQYF
once	TRBV27	TRBD1	TRBJ2-7	12	TGTGCCAGCAGTTTTCACAGGGGCAGAGAGTACTTC	CASSFHRGREYF
NA	TRBV27	NA	TRBJ1-1	14	TGTGCCAGCAGTTTAGGGGGGGTTGGTACTGAAGCTTTCTTT	CASSLGGVGTEAFF
NA	TRBV27	TRBD1	TRBJ1-1	15	TGTGCCAGCAGTGTAACAGGGGGCTGGAACACTGAAGCTTTCTTT	CASSVTGGWNTEAFF